The entry below gives a single T cell receptor (beta chain) sequence along with its context. Antigen specificity is unknown. The sample belongs to a study of PD-1 blockade in classical Hodgkin lymphoma. Study findings and constraints: CD4+ TCR diversity climbed significantly by C4D1, unlike CD8+ TCR diversity. At baseline, newly diagnosed patients reportedly showed less TCR diversity than healthy donors.

The method was immunoSEQ multiplex PCR; TCRdb's version includes in-frame clones alone and lacks a portion of them. The sample holds under 95,000 clones, 93% seen once. This CDR3 is built from 13 residues. The germline V gene has CDR1 SGHRS and CDR2 YFSETQ. V was pared by 7 bases and J by 5 bases, with 15 bases between. Brentuximab vedotin exposure varied among the patients, all of whom had relapsed after autologous stem cell transplantation. Classification of best responses gave complete response, partial response or progressive disease. The V call is TRBV5-1, the J call TRBJ1-1; a possible D gene is TRBD1 (5 bases). This clonotype originated in a human donor with classical Hodgkin lymphoma. Here the sequenced sample was peripheral blood mononuclear cells (PBMCs), taken at baseline. CDR3 sequence (DNA): TGCGCCAGCGCTCCAGGGATTCTGACTGAAGCTTTCTTT. It is translated as CASAPGILTEAFF.